The subject of this entry is one T cell receptor beta chain. Antigen: not known. This record comes from a study of CD8+ T cells in alopecia areata. Study-wide context: Disease severity was quantified as SALT score of affected scalp area.

Overall study findings and caveats: Numerous expanded lesional clones remained in scalp and blood during tofacitinib. Sharing of TCR sequences between patients (possibly for HLA-related reasons) was less clear than in mice.

This sample's treatment: oral pan-JAK inhibitor, 5-10 mg twice daily. Germline CDR1 is ENHRY and CDR2 is SYGVKD. There are 11 residues in the CDR3. V was trimmed by 3 bases and J by 3 bases, leaving 2 bases between them. Extraction of RNA preceded its reverse transcription into cDNA, which served as the sequencing template. Using immunoSEQ multiplex PCR, the repertoire was profiled, and TCRdb retains in-frame clones only, with some absent. The data hold about 200,000 clones, with more than 45% observed a single time. The material was CD4+ T cells sorted from blood, obtained at week 24, from a patient treated with tofacitinib. The clonotype originates from a human donor with alopecia areata. The chain links TRBV10-3 to TRBJ2-5; D is ambiguous. CDR3 nucleotide sequence: TGTGCCATCAGTGAAGAAGAGACCCAGTACTTC. It is translated as CAISEEETQYF.